The 24 T cell receptor beta chains listed next were all sequenced from one sample in a study of shared clonotypes between healthy human individuals. Generated by immunoSEQ multiplex PCR, the TCRdb table keeps only in-frame clones and is missing some. The sample contains 2 million to 3 million clones, 93% of which appear only once. The specimen was naive CD4+ T cells from PBMCs. The subset here: CD45RA+ positively selected. The receptor source for this set is a man in his late teens or twenties in good health. Some clones in this sample may be carry-over from other donors' samples.

This chain connects TRBV6-1 to TRBJ2-5, with 9 bases lining up with TRBD2. Germline trimming cut 7 bases from V and 2 bases from J; bases unmatched to any gene: 8. Germline V gene sequence: CDR1 MNHNS, CDR2 SASEGT. This CDR3 region has 15 residues. CDR3 nucleotide sequence: TGTGCCAGCAATCCGCGACTAGCGGCACAAGAGACCCAGTACTTC. This gives the protein CASNPRLAAQETQYF.

The rearrangement links TRBV7-9 to TRBJ1-3; 12 bases align to TRBD1. J gave up 4 bases and V 4 bases, and 11 bases lay outside the gene matches. The CDR3 is made up of 18 amino acids. Germline loops: CDR1 SEHNR, CDR2 FQNEAQ (reference sequence). In nucleotides, the CDR3 is TGTGCCAGCAGCTCGAGAACGGGACAGGGGGCAGAAGGAAACACCATATATTTT. It specifies CASSSRTGQGAEGNTIYF.

The chain combines TRBV5-6 with TRBJ1-5; weak D call: TRBD1 (6 bases). Per germline, CDR1 SGHDT and CDR2 YYEEEE. Trimming pared 0 bases from V and 7 bases from J, leaving 14 bases between. The CDR3 loop spans 15 amino acids. The CDR3 spells CASSLAGGGSQPQHF. DNA of the CDR3: TGTGCCAGCAGCTTGGCTGGAGGGGGATCACAGCCCCAGCATTTT.

This chain joins TRBV27 and TRBJ2-1; 8 positions agree with TRBD1. This CDR3 contains 17 residues. Germline CDR1 reads MNHEY; CDR2 reads SMNVEV (reference sequence). J gave up 4 bases and V 5 bases, and 13 bases lay outside the gene matches. CDR3 sequence reads: CASSPRAGGAVYNEQFF. CDR3 in DNA: TGTGCCAGCAGTCCCCGGGCAGGGGGCGCGGTATACAATGAGCAGTTCTTC.

The J gene is TRBJ2-1, the V gene TRBV19; maybe TRBD1 (6 bases). Germline assignment: CDR1 LNHDA and CDR2 SQIVND (reference sequence). This CDR3 comprises 15 residues. Trimming removed 7 bases at V and 12 bases at J, with 25 bases between. In nucleotides, the CDR3 is TGTGCCAGTACTCCCGGGACAAGGCCCTTAATCGGGCAGTTCTTC. It encodes CASTPGTRPLIGQFF.

The chain carries TRBV30 and TRBJ2-2; D might be TRBD2 (5 bases). This CDR3 is built from 14 residues. The germline gives CDR1 GTSNPN, CDR2 SVGIG (reference sequence). Deletions cut 1 base from V and 1 base from J, with 7 bases between. CDR3 DNA sequence: TGTGCCTGGAGTGGCGGGTGGAACACCGGGGAGCTGTTTTTT. Translation gives CAWSGGWNTGELFF. Full variable domain (rest looked up from reference TRBV30 and TRBJ2-2): SQTIHQWPATLVQPVGSPLSLECTVEGTSNPNLYWYRQAAGRGLQLLFYSVGIGQISSEVPQNLSASRPQDRQFILSSKKLLLSDSGFYLCAWSGGWNTGELFFGEGSRLTVL.

The chain couples TRBV5-1 to TRBJ2-7; TRBD1 is a possible D gene (6 bases). V shed 0 bases and J shed 6 bases, with 16 bases lying between them. Germline V gives CDR1 SGHRS, CDR2 YFSETQ. The CDR3 has 15 residues. The CDR3 spells CASSLAPDSSGEQYF. As DNA, the CDR3 is TGCGCCAGCAGCTTGGCCCCGGACAGTTCTGGCGAGCAGTACTTC.

This chain links TRBV6-6 with TRBJ2-3; D is unclear. Germline V lookup: CDR1 MNHNY, CDR2 SVGAGI (reference sequence). The CDR3 has 12 amino acids. V lost 7 bases and J 6 bases, leaving 11 bases between the germline ends. CDR3 loop: CASTPGWDTQYF. CDR3 nucleotides: TGTGCCAGCACCCCCGGCTGGGATACGCAGTATTTT.

This clone was counted only a few times. The V and J genes are TRBV6-1 and TRBJ1-1, with TRBD1 matching over 10 bases. CDR3 length: 12 amino acids. From germline, CDR1 is MNHNS and CDR2 SASEGT. After removal of 6 bases from V and 7 bases from J, the junction contained 2 bases not matched to a gene. CDR3 sequence (DNA): TGTGCCAGCAGGTGGACAGGGGGTGAAGCTTTCTTT. This sequence encodes CASRWTGGEAFF.

This chain connects TRBV4-2 to TRBJ2-1; D possibly corresponds to TRBD2 (5 bases). The V gene lost 0 bases and the J gene lost 13 bases, with 10 bases spanning the gap. Germline V gene lookup returns CDR1 LGHNA and CDR2 YNFKEQ. This CDR3 is 12 amino acids long. The CDR3 DNA follows: TGTGCCAGCAGCCAAGAGAGCGGCTCCCAGTTCTTC. Translated, it gives CASSQESGSQFF.

This clone occurred once. V and J are TRBV7-6 and TRBJ2-1, with a possible D match to TRBD1 (6 bases). V lost 6 bases, J lost 1 base, and 10 bases lay in between. The length of the CDR3 is 14 residues. The germline gives CDR1 SGHVS, CDR2 FNYEAQ. DNA of the CDR3: TGTGCCAGCAGTACTGACAGGTCCTACAATGAGCAGTTCTTC. This sequence encodes CASSTDRSYNEQFF.

This clone was found once. This chain links TRBV6-5 with TRBJ1-3; TRBD1 matches at 8 bases. The V and J ends lost 2 bases and 5 bases, in that order; junction bases with no gene match: 8. CDR3 length: 16 residues. CDR1 and CDR2 (germline): MNHEY, SVGAGI. The CDR3 nucleotides read TGTGCCAGCAGTTACCACGCAGGGGGCGGGAGAAACACCATATATTTT. The encoded protein is CASSYHAGGGRNTIYF.

V gene TRBV9 combines with J gene TRBJ2-6; D is perhaps TRBD1 or TRBD2 (5 bases each). Looked up from germline, CDR1 is SGDLS and CDR2 is YYNGEE. This CDR3 has 15 residues. V dropped 4 bases and J dropped 2 bases, with 10 bases sitting between them. The CDR3 bases are TGTGCCAGCAGCCCCCGAGGGGCTGGGGCCAACGTCCTGACTTTC. Translated: CASSPRGAGANVLTF.

Comment on this clone: The sample holds other DNA sequences that translate to the same CDR3. V gene TRBV28 combines with J gene TRBJ1-2, with unresolved D. CDR1 and CDR2 (germline): MDHEN, SYDVKM. With 4 bases removed from V and 2 bases from J, the gap between germline ends came to 11 bases. The CDR3 totals 14 residues. For the CDR3, the DNA is TGTGCCAGCAGTTCCCCGACATCCAACTATGGCTACACCTTC. As protein: CASSSPTSNYGYTF.

The genes are TRBV28 and TRBJ2-6, with D perhaps being TRBD1 or TRBD2 (5 bases each). The CDR3 length is 16 residues. CDR1 is MDHEN and CDR2 is SYDVKM in the germline V gene. The V gene lost 6 bases and the J gene lost 0 bases, with 12 bases spanning the gap. The CDR3 loop is CASRTGRSSGANVLTF. Written as DNA, the CDR3 is TGTGCCAGCAGGACGGGACGCTCCTCTGGGGCCAACGTCCTGACTTTC.

This sequence joins TRBV19 and TRBJ2-7; D may be TRBD1 (5 bases). This CDR3 has 13 residues. The V gene's germline CDR1 is LNHDA and CDR2 SQIVND (reference sequence). Trimming removed 4 bases at V and 3 bases at J, with 10 bases between. The CDR3 loop is CASSTGDSYEQYF. Here the CDR3 DNA reads TGTGCCAGTAGTACAGGAGACAGCTACGAGCAGTACTTC.

The chain recombines TRBV30 with TRBJ1-1, with D unresolved. V lost 2 bases, J lost 4 bases, and 5 bases lay in between. CDR1 GTSNPN and CDR2 SVGIG come from the germline V gene (reference sequence). This CDR3 has 11 amino acids. This CDR3 is CAWSSGTEAFF. The CDR3 DNA sequence: TGTGCCTGGAGTTCGGGCACTGAAGCTTTCTTT.

The gene calls are TRBV27 and TRBJ2-5; D perhaps matches TRBD2 (5 bases). This CDR3 region has 15 residues. V lost 6 bases, J lost 2 bases, and 16 bases lay in between. From germline, CDR1 is MNHEY and CDR2 SMNVEV (reference sequence). The CDR3 nucleotides are TGTGCCAGCAGGATGAGGGCGAGCCAACAAGAGACCCAGTACTTC. Its translation: CASRMRASQQETQYF.

J is TRBJ2-3 and V is TRBV14; D is unclear. Looked up from germline, CDR1 is SGHDN and CDR2 is FVKESK. The CDR3 covers 14 residues. The ends were cut back, 2 bases at V and 0 bases at J, with 6 bases in the middle. CDR3 residues: CASSQIWSTDTQYF. CDR3 DNA sequence: TGTGCCAGCAGCCAAATCTGGAGCACAGATACGCAGTATTTT.

This clone was recorded once. This same CDR3 is encoded by further DNA sequences in the sample. V gene TRBV5-1 combines with J gene TRBJ1-1; D gene uncertain. V was shortened by 0 bases and J by 3 bases, with 9 bases between the two germline ends. Germline values: CDR1 SGHRS, CDR2 YFSETQ. The CDR3 is 14 residues long. This chain's CDR3 is CASSLGEAYTEAFF. The CDR3 bases are TGCGCCAGCAGCTTGGGGGAAGCCTACACTGAAGCTTTCTTT.

CDR3 sequence reads: CASSGNVYEQYF. The DNA for the CDR3 is TGTGCCAGCAGCGGGAACGTGTACGAGCAGTACTTC. The V gene is TRBV7-2, the J gene TRBJ2-7; no reliable D call. Trimming cost V 5 bases and J 4 bases, with 9 bases left between them. CDR1 SGHTA and CDR2 FQGNSA come from the germline V gene. CDR3 length: 12 residues.

This chain uses TRBV6-5 with TRBJ1-6; TRBD1 is a possible D gene (6 bases). V lost 2 bases and J lost 2, with 10 bases in between. The CDR3 sequence is 16 residues long. Germline loops: CDR1 MNHEY, CDR2 SVGAGI. The CDR3 spells CASSYDRQAYNSPLHF. The CDR3 coding sequence is TGTGCCAGCAGTTACGACAGACAGGCCTATAATTCACCCCTCCACTTT.

The chain uses TRBV7-3 and TRBJ2-1, with no clear D. Trimming removed 3 bases at V and 5 bases at J, with 8 bases between. The CDR3 sequence is 13 residues long. Germline V gene sequence: CDR1 SGHTA, CDR2 FQGTGA. CDR3 DNA sequence: TGTGCCAGCAGCTTTACACTGGACAATGAGCAGTTCTTC. It is translated as CASSFTLDNEQFF.

The rearrangement links TRBV5-1 to TRBJ2-5, with a weak D call TRBD2 (6 bases). The CDR3 spans 13 residues. Germline loops: CDR1 SGHRS, CDR2 YFSETQ. V shed 2 bases and J shed 5 bases, with 10 bases lying between them. The CDR3 spells CASSFRAGETQYF. CDR3 DNA: TGCGCCAGCAGCTTCAGGGCGGGGGAGACCCAGTACTTC.